Listed here are 10 T cell receptor beta chains from one sample, sequenced in a study of CD8+ T cells in alopecia areata (dated by TCRdb to 2017 to 2018). Library method: the immunoSEQ multiplex PCR assay. For TCR sequencing, RNA was extracted from every sample and reverse transcribed into cDNA to serve as template. In its TCRdb copy, this immuneACCESS table keeps in-frame sequences only and misses some clones. Where compared with another copy, unresolved V genes explain less than half of these, and the others have no known cause. Recorded for this sample are 150,000 or so clones; roughly 44% of them occurred a single time. Around 7% of the sample goes to the ten largest clones. The sequencing sample was made of CD4+ T cells sorted from blood. These receptors were obtained from a human donor with alopecia areata.

This clone turned up a few times. The CDR3 protein is CASSLEPGRSTEAFF. CDR3 coding DNA: TGTGCCAGCAGCTTAGAACCAGGGAGAAGCACTGAAGCTTTCTTT. V and J are TRBV13 and TRBJ1-1, with D perhaps matching TRBD1 (5 bases). V was clipped by 1 base and J by 4 bases, with 13 bases between them. The length of the CDR3 is 15 residues. CDR1 is PRHDT, CDR2 FYEKMQ, per germline (reference sequence).

In this sample, this clone turned up many times. V gene TRBV18 combines with J gene TRBJ2-7; TRBD1 might be the D (5 bases). The CDR3 spans 13 residues. The V gene lost 4 bases and the J gene lost 3 bases, with 10 bases spanning the gap. Germline V gene lookup returns CDR1 KGHSH and CDR2 LQKENI. DNA for the CDR3: TGTGCCAGCTCACGAGACAGACACTACGAGCAGTACTTC. The encoded protein is CASSRDRHYEQYF.

This clone was seen only a few times. CDR3 loop: CSVRDRRMNTEAFF. The CDR3 coding sequence is TGCAGCGTGCGGGACCGACGAATGAACACTGAAGCTTTCTTT. This chain connects TRBV29-1 to TRBJ1-1; tentative D call: TRBD1 (5 bases). Germline-derived CDR1 and CDR2 are SQVTM and ANQGSEA. Deletions cut 6 bases from V and 0 bases from J, with 14 bases between. The CDR3 is made up of 14 amino acids.

This clone was seen only a few times. This chain uses TRBV7-3 with TRBJ2-1, with a weak D call TRBD1 (6 bases). The CDR3 has 15 amino acids. Germline CDR1 reads SGHTA; CDR2 reads FQGTGA. V lost 5 bases and J lost 0, with 11 bases in between. This CDR3 is CASSRPGVSYNEQFF. CDR3 nucleotides: TGTGCCAGCAGCCGCCCAGGGGTCTCCTACAATGAGCAGTTCTTC.

The chain has TRBV5-1 and TRBJ2-7; D is uncertain. Germline CDR1 and CDR2: SGHRS and YFSETQ. This CDR3 contains 14 residues. With 0 bases removed from V and 4 bases from J, the gap between germline ends came to 11 bases. CDR3 bases: TGCGCCAGCAGCTTGGATGCCCTGGCGTACGAGCAGTACTTC. This encodes CASSLDALAYEQYF.

The genes are TRBV18 and TRBJ2-5, with D possibly being TRBD1 (5 bases). This CDR3 spans 14 amino acids. Germline CDR1 reads KGHSH; CDR2 reads LQKENI. V lost 2 bases and J 5 bases, leaving 12 bases between the germline ends. Here the CDR3 reads CASSPEPGRETQYF. The CDR3 DNA reads as TGTGCCAGCTCACCAGAACCAGGGCGGGAGACCCAGTACTTC.

This clone has just a few counts. This chain connects TRBV7-9 to TRBJ1-5, with D unresolved. Per the germline V gene, CDR1 is SEHNR and CDR2 is FQNEAQ (reference sequence). V was trimmed by 0 bases and J by 3 bases, leaving 9 bases between them. The CDR3 length is 15 residues. The CDR3: CASSLAGSVNQPQHF. CDR3 bases: TGTGCCAGCAGCTTAGCCGGCAGTGTCAATCAGCCCCAGCATTTT.

The chain links TRBV11-2 to TRBJ2-1, with D unclear. V lost 1 base and J lost 4, with 11 bases in between. Germline V lookup: CDR1 SGHAT, CDR2 FQNNGV. The CDR3 has 15 residues. The CDR3 loop is CASSLGASVYNEQFF. Here the CDR3 DNA reads TGTGCCAGCAGCTTAGGGGCCAGCGTATACAATGAGCAGTTCTTC.

This chain joins TRBV28 and TRBJ2-7; either TRBD1 or TRBD2 may supply D (5 bases each). Trimming shortened V by 3 bases and J by 1 base, and 13 bases separated the two germline ends. The germline gives CDR1 MDHEN, CDR2 SYDVKM. The CDR3 consists of 15 residues. CDR3 region: CASSLAGSMSYEQYF. CDR3 sequence (DNA): TGTGCCAGCAGTTTGGCAGGGAGTATGTCCTACGAGCAGTACTTC. Full variable domain (outside the CDR3, taken from reference TRBV28 and TRBJ2-7): DVKVTQSSRYLVKRTGEKVFLECVQDMDHENMFWYRQDPGLGLRLIYFSYDVKMKEKGDIPEGYSVSREKKERFSLILESASTNQTSMYLCASSLAGSMSYEQYFGPGTRLTVT.

CDR3 in amino acids: CSAVQGGETQYF. The CDR3 coding sequence is TGCAGCGCCGTACAGGGAGGTGAGACCCAGTACTTC. The rearrangement joins TRBV29-1 to TRBJ2-5; D possibly uses TRBD1 or TRBD2 (6 bases each). The CDR3 loop spans 12 amino acids. V lost 7 bases and J lost 5, with 14 bases in between. The germline V gene has CDR1 SQVTM and CDR2 ANQGSEA.